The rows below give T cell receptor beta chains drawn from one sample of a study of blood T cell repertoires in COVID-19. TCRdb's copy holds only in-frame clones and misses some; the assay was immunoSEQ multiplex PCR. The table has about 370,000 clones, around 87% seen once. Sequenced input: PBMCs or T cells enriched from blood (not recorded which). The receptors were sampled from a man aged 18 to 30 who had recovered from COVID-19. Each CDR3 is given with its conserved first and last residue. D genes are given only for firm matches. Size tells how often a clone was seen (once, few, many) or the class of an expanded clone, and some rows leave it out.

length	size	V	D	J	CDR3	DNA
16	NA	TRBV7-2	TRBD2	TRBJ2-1	CASSLAAGGGYNEQFF	TGTGCCAGCAGCTTAGCGGCGGGGGGGGGTTACAATGAGCAGTTCTTC
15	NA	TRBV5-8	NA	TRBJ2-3	CASSSIGQTTDTQYF	TGTGCCAGCAGCTCGATTGGACAGACCACAGATACGCAGTATTTT
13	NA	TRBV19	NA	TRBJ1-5	CASSINRGQPQHF	TGTGCCAGTAGTATAAATAGAGGTCAGCCCCAGCATTTT
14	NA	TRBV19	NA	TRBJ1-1	CASSPGILDTEAFF	TGTGCCAGTAGTCCAGGGATTTTGGACACTGAAGCTTTCTTT
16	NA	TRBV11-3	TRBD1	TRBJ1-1	CASSLGTGQEVAEAFF	TGTGCCAGCAGCTTAGGTACCGGACAGGAAGTCGCTGAAGCTTTCTTT
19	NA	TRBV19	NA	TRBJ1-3	CASIMRTASDSHSGNTIYF	TGTGCCAGTATAATGCGGACAGCCTCAGACAGCCACTCTGGAAACACCATATATTTT
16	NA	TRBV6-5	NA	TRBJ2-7	CASSYSMGGKSYEQYF	TGTGCCAGCAGTTACTCGATGGGCGGGAAATCTTACGAGCAGTACTTC
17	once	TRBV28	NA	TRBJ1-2	CASTHQLGRGQGYGYTF	TGTGCCAGCACCCACCAGTTGGGGCGGGGGCAGGGGTATGGCTACACCTTC
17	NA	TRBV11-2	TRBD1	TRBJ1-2	CASSLTPRDRGYNGYTF	TGTGCCAGCAGCTTAACGCCACGGGACAGGGGGTACAATGGCTACACCTTC
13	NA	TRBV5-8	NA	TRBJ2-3	CASSSRTADTQYF	TGTGCCAGCAGCTCCCGGACAGCAGATACGCAGTATTTT
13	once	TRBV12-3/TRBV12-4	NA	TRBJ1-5	CASSLSGDQPQHF	TGTGCCAGCAGTTTATCAGGGGATCAGCCCCAGCATTTT